The clone carrying this T cell receptor (beta chain) was counted many times. The CDR3 is 14 amino acids. Trimming took 5 bases from V and 2 from J; bases not matched to a gene: 5. Germline CDR1 SGHAT, CDR2 FQNNGV. These data originate in a study of T-cell reconstitution after alpha-beta-depleted transplantation in children. TCRbeta library preparation incorporated unique molecular identifiers. MiXCR, applied by TCRdb to the PCR reads, yields one record per CDR3 protein. The data show fewer than 700,000 distinct CDR3 sequences, with 20% to 25% seen just once and roughly an eighth held by the top ten. The sequencing here drew on PBMCs, mostly from graft donor cells, taken 360 days after TCRalphabeta/CD19-depleted stem cell transplant. The receptor was derived from a boy in the first two years of life who had a stem cell transplant for acute myeloid leukemia, so the T cells may come from the graft donor. This chain joins TRBV11-2 and TRBJ2-7; TRBD2 matches at 8 bases. The CDR3 here is CASSPPGGAYEQYF. In nucleotides, the CDR3 is TGTGCCAGCAGCCCGCCCGGGGGGGCCTACGAGCAGTACTTC.